The TCR beta chain under discussion was sequenced for a study of blood T cell repertoires in COVID-19. The wider study: Acute and convalescent COVID-19 samples came from the United States, Italy and Spain.

The assay was immunoSEQ multiplex PCR, and TCRdb's table has in-frame clones only and misses some. The repertoire includes about 260,000 clones, about 80% of them detected once, and over 4% sits in the top ten. Recruits, aged roughly 18 to 95 years, lived in about two dozen US areas. V lost 5 bases to trimming and J lost 4 bases, with 17 bases between them. The CDR3 totals 15 residues. In germline, CDR1 is SGHAT, CDR2 FQNNGV. V and J are TRBV11-2 and TRBJ2-5, with a weak D call TRBD2 (5 bases). This sequence was found in a man aged 25-45 years with acute COVID-19. Specimen: PBMCs or T cells enriched from blood (not recorded which). CDR3 residues: CASSPAGSPLETQYF. CDR3 in DNA: TGTGCCAGCAGCCCCGCGGGCTCCCCGTTAGAGACCCAGTACTTC. Looking up the rest from reference TRBV11-2 and TRBJ2-5 gives the full variable domain: EAGVAQSPRYKIIEKRQSVAFWCNPISGHATLYWYQQILGQGPKLLIQFQNNGVVDDSQLPKDRFSAERLKGVDSTLKIQPAKLEDSAVYLCASSPAGSPLETQYFGPGTRLLVL.